This TCR beta chain was found in a study of blood T cell repertoires in COVID-19. Study-wide background: T cells, B-cell-depleted T cells, or PBMCs supplied cDNA or gDNA.

The authors' processing: Nucleated cell counts were estimated from reference gene primer amplification. Clones were sequenced by immunoSEQ multiplex PCR, and TCRdb holds only the in-frame ones, with some missing. V and J calls and clone size follow that table, whereas D and trimming were derived from the DNA. The sample has approximately 270,000 clones, approximately 89% seen once. Exposed enrollees encountered a COVID-19 case at some point within 2 weeks before study entry. The sequenced sample consisted of PBMCs or T cells enriched from blood (not recorded which). The origin of this receptor is a man aged 35 to 55 who had been exposed to COVID-19.

CDR3 in amino acids: CASSPRGAGGGNEQFF. CDR3 nucleotide sequence: TGTGCCAGCAGCCCCAGAGGGGCGGGAGGAGGTAATGAGCAGTTCTTC. This chain connects TRBV7-8 to TRBJ2-1, with TRBD2 matching over 8 bases. There are 16 residues in the CDR3. V lost 5 bases to trimming and J lost 7 bases; unmatched junction nucleotides: 13. In germline, CDR1 is SGHVS, CDR2 FQNEAQ.